This T cell receptor (beta chain) originates from a study of blood T cell repertoires in COVID-19. Study-level information: Samples representing acute and convalescent COVID-19 were sourced from the United States, Italy and Spain. Nucleic acid was either cDNA or gDNA, and it came from T cells, B-cell-depleted T cells, or PBMCs.

Authors' analysis steps: Researchers report that nucleated cell counts were estimated from reference gene primer amplification. Produced via immunoSEQ multiplex PCR; TCRdb's table is partial and in-frame only. Clonal size and the V and J genes are those of that table, whereas D and trimming came from the DNA. The data show about 40,000 clones, with roughly nine tenths seen just once and about 15% held by the top ten. CDR3 length equals 17 residues. Trimming removed 3 bases from V and 5 bases from J; junction bases left unmatched: 14. Germline lookup yields CDR1 MGHRA and CDR2 YSYEKL. Input material: peripheral blood. The clonotype comes from a woman in her 30s in a cohort sampled during active COVID-19. The chain couples TRBV4-1 to TRBJ1-2; 8 bases line up with TRBD1. The CDR3 sequence is CASSHSQSGGAQYGYTF. The CDR3 DNA follows: TGCGCCAGCAGCCATTCCCAATCAGGGGGCGCACAGTATGGCTACACCTTC.